This T cell receptor beta chain appears in the sequencing data of a study of blood T cells in healthy people across ages (dated by TCRdb to between 2014 and 2017). Context from the whole study: Template switching captured roughly one uniquely barcoded TCR beta cDNA molecule per two T cells in model experiments. To track age-related changes in TCR beta repertoire diversity, the study relied on deep sequencing normalized with unique cDNA molecular identifiers. Four age groups were formed from the donors: young (average about 17 years), middle-aged (just under 40), aged (approximately 60) and long-lived (82). The study analyzed two additional independent replicas of 1 million unique cDNA reads from the same blood draw for two donors, one aged 18 to 29 and one aged 80 or older. Study-wide findings and limitations: Bulk unsorted PBMC profiling prevented conclusive comparison of naive and antigen-experienced compartments. Total diversity estimates from one million sequenced T cells were considered lower bounds and underestimates. As age increased, observed TCR beta diversity per million T cells dropped in a roughly linear way, and a significant reduction was already evident by age about 40. Donor CMV infection status was unknown, potentially confounding age-related changes in expanded clonotypes. A strong correlation was found between observed TCR beta diversity and the percentage of naive T cells measured by flow cytometry. Compared with the aged group, more naive CD4+ T cells, fewer expanded clones and increased TCR diversity were shown by the long-lived group, suggesting age selection.

This clonotype has a handful of counts. Its target antigen remains unknown. Per-nucleotide qualities are absent, and no much larger clonotype sits a single base away. To prepare the library, 5' RACE was applied. The run used an Illumina HiSeq 2500. The second PCR ran for about 7 to 11 cycles and used a J-beta primer mix along with a sample-barcoded 5' primer. A unique molecular identifier was introduced onto each TCR beta cDNA molecule by a template-switch 5' adaptor carrying 12 random nucleotides. Each sample yielded at least 2.5 million CDR3-containing paired-end reads. All of the RNA was converted into first-strand cDNA using the Mint cDNA synthesis kit, with a TRBC-specific oligonucleotide serving as the primer. Following uracil-DNA glycosylase treatment, a first 18-cycle PCR with universal primers M1SS and BC2_uni_R was performed on all cDNA. As for the original processing: Each sample was normalized by randomly selecting 1 million high-quality reads, each carrying a distinct molecular identifier. Instead of being binned into consensus sequences, reads that shared molecular identifiers were thrown out. MiTCR, run with a Q25 quality threshold and the strictest error-elimination algorithm, handled CDR3 identification, clonotype clustering and error correction. A nonparametric unseen species model with Euler transformation was used to estimate a lower bound on total TCR beta diversity. Using fastp trimming at Q25 and MiXCR clonotype assembly, TCRdb reanalyzed the public sequencing data and kept in-frame beta chains. Rows merge per CDR3 protein into single entries with the most common DNA and genes. These V and J calls derive from TCRdb rather than the authors' analysis. The table for this sample lists about 930,000 distinct CDR3 sequences; almost 30% of them were counted only once. The top ten clonotypes cover 10% to 13% of the sample.

The 39 donors, aged about 6 to 100 years, were systemically healthy Caucasian individuals from Russia. Each donor gave 9.5 to 10 milliliters of peripheral blood, drawn into EDTA-treated Vacutainer tubes. Ficoll-Paque density-gradient centrifugation was used to isolate PBMCs, with at least 7 million obtained per sample. Total RNA was extracted from PBMCs with Trizol reagent, with at least 6 micrograms obtained per sample. For every donor, an aliquot of PBMCs went through flow cytometry to measure the percentages of naive CD45RAhigh/CD27high T cells. CDR1 and CDR2 were assigned from the germline V gene as MNHNS and SASEGT. From the cysteine up to the phenylalanine, the CDR3 has a length of 15 residues. CDR3 DNA only is kept here, 45 bases in frame from base 1. These data are also associated with another study on T cells of mothers and their children. Per that second paper: Nine systemically healthy Caucasian individuals served as donors, namely three mothers together with their six children. cDNA synthesis consumed the entire amount of extracted RNA, loaded at 1.5 ug RNA in each 15 ul reaction. Sample barcodes and 2-4 random nucleotides were added via the M1S primer in the second PCR. More than 8 million TCR beta CDR3 reads were obtained from each mother, and roughly 3 million reads were obtained from each child. Thymic selection similarly shapes TCR recombination output in related and unrelated pairs, with minor effect from inherited differences. Normalized repertoire overlap was always found to be slightly, but never significantly, higher in related mother-child pairs than in unrelated mother-child pairs. With a sensitivity of approximately 100 clones per million clonotypes, no persistent microchimeric T cell clones were detected. In the study, deep NGS was used to compare the TCR beta repertoires of mothers and children, and features distinguishing related mother-child pairs from unrelated individuals were sought. Mothers averaged around 43 +/- 4 years of age and children averaged about 10 +/- 4 years. After adapter ligation with NEBNext reagents, the libraries were sequenced on Illumina HiSeq 2000 with 100+100 nt paired-end reads. To prevent cross-contamination, the mother and child libraries were prepared a month apart and were sequenced in separate runs. Each donor had between about 450,000 and 2,100,000 distinct TCR beta clonotypes identified. Naive TCR beta clonotypes were estimated from low-frequency clonotypes matched to each donor's FACS-determined naive share, without sorting.

The sequence was obtained from a woman between 40 and 50 years old in good health. Sequenced input: blood. The rearranged segments are TRBV6-1 and TRBJ2-4; the D segment might be TRBD1 or TRBD2, since each matches 5 bases. The end of the DNA is better explained by TRBJ2-7, so the J call may be wrong. The CDR3 loop reads CASSEYPGPVNEQYF. The sequenced DNA is TGTGCCAGCAGTGAATACCCGGGACCAGTCAACGAGCAGTACTTC.